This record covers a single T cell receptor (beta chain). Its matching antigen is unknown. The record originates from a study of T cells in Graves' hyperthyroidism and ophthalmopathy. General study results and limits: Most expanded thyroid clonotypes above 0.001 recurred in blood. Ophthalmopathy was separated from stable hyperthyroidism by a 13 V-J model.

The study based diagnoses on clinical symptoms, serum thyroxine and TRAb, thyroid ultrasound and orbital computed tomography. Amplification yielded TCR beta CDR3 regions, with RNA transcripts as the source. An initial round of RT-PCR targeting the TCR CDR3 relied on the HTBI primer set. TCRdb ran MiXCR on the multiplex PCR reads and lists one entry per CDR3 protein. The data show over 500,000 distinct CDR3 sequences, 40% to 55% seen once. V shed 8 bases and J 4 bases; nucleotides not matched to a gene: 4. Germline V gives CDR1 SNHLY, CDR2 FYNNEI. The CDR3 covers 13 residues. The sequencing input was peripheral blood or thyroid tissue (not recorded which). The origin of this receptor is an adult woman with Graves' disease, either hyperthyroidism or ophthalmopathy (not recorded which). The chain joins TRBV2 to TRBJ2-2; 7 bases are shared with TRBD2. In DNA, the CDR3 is TGTGCCAGCGTTCGGGAGGCCACCGGGGAGCTGTTTTTT. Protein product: CASVREATGELFF.